This TCR beta chain emerged from a study of beta chain features in type 1 diabetes (dated by TCRdb to 2017 to 2018). Study-level background: No differences in mean age, gender distribution, total cell number or subset yield were found between patients and healthy donors. Regulatory and stem cell-like memory subsets were isolated from only 8 patients and roughly 8 healthy donors, whereas naive and central memory subsets came from all 30 or so donors. Across all samples, 107,917,701 sorted cells were examined, and cell number per subset correlated strongly with RNA yield. The study compared TCRB repertoires of sorted circulating CD4+ T cell subsets between recently diagnosed type 1 diabetes patients and matched healthy donors. Overall study outcomes, separate from this receptor: A moderate but significant shortening of TCRB CDR3 length was observed in type 1 diabetes patients in all four CD4+ subsets. Naive, central memory and regulatory TCRB repertoires appeared more similar among patients than among healthy donors. Because cDNA was sequenced instead of genomic DNA, highly expressing activated cells could be over-represented, though the groups showed no difference in activation or CD3 levels. At VDJ recombination sites, type 1 diabetes patients had fewer insertions and more deleted nucleotides, which implies abnormalities in thymic rearrangement. Because small numbers of individuals were included in the HLA sub-analyses, any influence of HLA type on TCRB rearrangement was left unresolved. Shorter templates might be favored by PCR, yet because patient and control samples were amplified and corrected together, any such skew would affect both groups equally.

The cysteine opens and the phenylalanine closes a CDR3 of 14 amino acids. The only DNA kept is the CDR3, 42 bases in frame from the first base. The CDR1 and CDR2 encoded by the germline V gene (reference sequence) are SGHKS and YYEKEE. The High Capacity cDNA Reverse Transcription Kit was used to reverse transcribe all of the isolated RNA, meaning that expressed TCRB transcripts were what got sequenced. Deep immunoSEQ sequencing was performed on naive, central memory and regulatory T cell samples, with an average of roughly 3.3 million total reads per sample. Sorted cells were lysed in RLT buffer, and RNA was extracted using DNase-treated RNeasy Micro or Mini kits according to cell number. To prevent cross-contamination, each cell subset was processed individually, whereas patient and healthy donor samples were processed jointly. Using the immunoSEQ multiplex PCR, TCRB sequences were amplified from cDNA into 87-bp fragments spanning the CDR3 region. The amplicons were sequenced using the Illumina HiSeq platform. Per the authors' processing: PCR bias was computationally corrected using synthetic template baselines, reads within Hamming distance 2 were collapsed, and singletons that could not be merged were discarded. Reads were aligned against IMGT so that V, D and J genes, CDR3 length and insertions or deletions at six rearrangement sites could be assigned. Within each subset, clonotype counts were normalized to sorted cell number, and only after that were true diversity and Gini coefficients computed with the tcR R package. The overlap coefficient, calculated on TCRB nucleotide sequences, was used to quantify repertoire sharing. The immuneACCESS repertoire file appears here via TCRdb, limited to in-frame rearrangements. These files lack a portion of the clones; in checked studies, under half of the deficit traces to unresolved V genes, and the cause of the others is not known. D and trimming come from the DNA, and the V and J calls and clone size come from that table. Here the sample has a few hundred thousand clones; roughly 9.8% occur a single time. The ten largest clones take up 0.55% to 0.75% of the sample.

A single peripheral blood draw of about 116 mL on average was collected from each donor into heparinised tubes. A BD FACSAria II was used to sort naive, central memory, regulatory and stem cell-like memory CD4+ T cells with a panel that included CD45RO, CCR7, CD25, CD127, CD95 and CD27. Every sorted population had a purity above 95%. PBMCs were isolated immediately by Lymphoprep density gradient centrifugation and stained directly without culture. So that batch effects would be minimized, each experiment stained and sorted samples in pairs, pairing one healthy donor with one patient. For this clone: What this receptor recognizes is not known. Relative to the germline gene, one junction end is altered; a read error may explain this.

Source material: central memory CD4+ T cells from blood. This clonotype originated in a man aged 30-40 years with type 1 diabetes. This chain joins TRBV5-5 to TRBJ2-7, and 7 bases in between align with TRBD2. The base sequence is TGCGCCAGCAGCCAAGCTAGCGGTTCCTACGAGCAGTACTTC. Translated, this is CASSQASGSYEQYF.